The clone carrying this T cell receptor (beta chain) was observed many times. Its antigen is undetermined. The CDR3 regions of TCR beta were amplified from RNA transcripts. Researchers ran a first-round RT-PCR on the TCR CDR3 using the HTBI primer set. TCRdb recomputed calls from the multiplex PCR reads with MiXCR, one row per CDR3 protein. This sample has around 600,000 distinct CDR3 sequences, with about 14% found just once. Lactation, pregnancy, other autoimmune disease or uncontrolled infection excluded patients. Used for diagnoses were clinical symptoms, serum thyroxine and TRAb, thyroid ultrasound and orbital computed tomography. Fresh peripheral blood, roughly 9.6 ml, was the source of the PBMCs. This sample is drawn from a study of T cells in Graves' hyperthyroidism and ophthalmopathy. Points from the study as a whole: Ophthalmopathy was distinguished from stable hyperthyroidism by 13 V-J signatures.

The CDR3 is 15 amino acids. Germline V lookup: CDR1 SNHLY, CDR2 FYNNEI. Trimming took 7 bases from V and 1 from J, leaving 13 bases between them. The sequence was obtained from a woman aged 18-29 years with Graves' ophthalmopathy. Sequenced material: blood. This chain uses TRBV2 with TRBJ1-4, with D perhaps matching TRBD1 (6 bases). This CDR3 reads CASTIRGRTNEKLFF. In DNA form, the CDR3 reads TGTGCCAGCACCATCAGGGGAAGAACTAATGAAAAACTGTTTTTT.